Below, one TCR beta chain is given with its context. The protocol was immunoSEQ multiplex PCR, while the TCRdb copy is restricted to in-frame clones and leaves out a portion. In the table there are tens of thousands of clones, roughly four fifths of which are singletons. This entry comes from a study of PD-L1 blockade in urothelial cancer. Study overall: Researchers looked at the blood 3 weeks (second dose) and 6 weeks after treatment began.

The ends were cut back, 7 bases at V and 0 bases at J, with 11 bases in the middle. Germline V gene data show CDR1 as MNHEY and CDR2 as SVGAGI. The CDR3 runs to 14 residues. The source of this sequence is a man between 65 and 85 years old with urothelial cancer. Sample: PBMCs, taken around atezolizumab (anti-PD-L1) treatment. The chain links TRBV6-5 to TRBJ2-3; tentative D call: TRBD2 (6 bases). The CDR3 spells CASKRDSSTDTQYF. The CDR3, as DNA: TGTGCCAGCAAACGGGACTCAAGCACAGATACGCAGTATTTT.